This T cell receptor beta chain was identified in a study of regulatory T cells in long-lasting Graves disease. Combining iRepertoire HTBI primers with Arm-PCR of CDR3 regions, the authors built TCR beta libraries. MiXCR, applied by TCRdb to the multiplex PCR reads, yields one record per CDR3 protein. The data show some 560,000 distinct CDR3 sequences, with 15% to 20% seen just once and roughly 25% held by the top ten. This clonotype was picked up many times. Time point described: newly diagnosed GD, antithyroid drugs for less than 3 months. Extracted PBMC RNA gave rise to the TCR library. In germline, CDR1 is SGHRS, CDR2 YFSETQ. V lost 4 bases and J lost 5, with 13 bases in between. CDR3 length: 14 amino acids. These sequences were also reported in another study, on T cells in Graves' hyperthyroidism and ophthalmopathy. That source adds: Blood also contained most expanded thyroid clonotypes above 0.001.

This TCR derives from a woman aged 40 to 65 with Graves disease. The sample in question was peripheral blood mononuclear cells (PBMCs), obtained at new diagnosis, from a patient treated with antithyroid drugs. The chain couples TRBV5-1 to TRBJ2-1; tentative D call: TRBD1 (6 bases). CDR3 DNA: TGCGCCAGCAGCCAAATTCCAGGGGACAATGAGCAGTTCTTC. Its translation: CASSQIPGDNEQFF. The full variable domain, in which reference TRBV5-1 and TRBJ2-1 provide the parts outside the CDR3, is KAGVTQTPRYLIKTRGQQVTLSCSPISGHRSVSWYQQTPGQGLQFLFEYFSETQRNKGNFPGRFSGRQFSNSRSEMNVSTLELGDSALYLCASSQIPGDNEQFFGPGTRLTVL.